This TCR beta chain was identified in a study of blood T cell repertoires in COVID-19. Study information: PBMCs, B-cell-depleted T cells, or T cells provided the cDNA or gDNA that made up the material.

In the source study's methods: Reference gene primer amplification yielded estimated nucleated cell counts. Repertoires were generated with immunoSEQ multiplex PCR, while TCRdb's copy carries only in-frame clones and drops some. The V and J calls and clone size come from that table; D and trimming were worked out from the DNA. Of approximately 240,000 clones listed, about nine tenths are singletons. Those enrolled, adults aged about 18 to 95 years, came from about two dozen US areas. Cohorts were assigned according to the clinical history that participants reported. This CDR3 has 16 amino acids. Germline V lookup: CDR1 MGHDK, CDR2 SYGVNS. V shed 3 bases and J 1 base; nucleotides not matched to a gene: 8.

The receptor was isolated from a young woman with acute COVID-19. V and J are TRBV25-1 and TRBJ1-1, with 7 nucleotides matching TRBD1. What was sequenced was PBMCs or T cells enriched from blood (not recorded which). The CDR3 nucleotides read TGTGCCAGCAGTGACGAGGGGCGACAGGGGAACACTGAAGCTTTCTTT. Amino acids: CASSDEGRQGNTEAFF.